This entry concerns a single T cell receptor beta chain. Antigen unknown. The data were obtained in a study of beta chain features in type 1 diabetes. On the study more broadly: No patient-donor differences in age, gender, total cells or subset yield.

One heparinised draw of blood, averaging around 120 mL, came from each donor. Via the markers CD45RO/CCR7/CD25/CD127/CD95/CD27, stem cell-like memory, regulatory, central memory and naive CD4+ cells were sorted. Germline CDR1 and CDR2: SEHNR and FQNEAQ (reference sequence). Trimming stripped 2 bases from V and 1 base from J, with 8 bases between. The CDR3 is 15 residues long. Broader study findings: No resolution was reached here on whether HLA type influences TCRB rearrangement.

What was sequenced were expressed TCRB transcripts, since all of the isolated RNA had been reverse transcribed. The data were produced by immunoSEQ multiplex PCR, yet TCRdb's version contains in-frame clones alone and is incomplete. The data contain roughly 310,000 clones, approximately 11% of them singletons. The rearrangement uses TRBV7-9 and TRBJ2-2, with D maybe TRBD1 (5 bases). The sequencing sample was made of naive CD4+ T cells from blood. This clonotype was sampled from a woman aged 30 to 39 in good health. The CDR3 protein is CASSLMTVNTGELFF. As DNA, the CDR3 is TGTGCCAGCAGCTTAATGACAGTGAACACCGGGGAGCTGTTTTTT.